The rows below give T cell receptor beta chains drawn from one sample of a study of STAT5B mutations in CD4+ large granular lymphocyte leukemia. Repertoires were generated with immunoSEQ multiplex PCR, while TCRdb's copy carries only in-frame clones and drops some. The sample includes roughly 48,000 clones, under 80% of them seen just once. Sequencing used CD4+ T cells from blood buffy coats. Every receptor here comes from a human donor in good health. Each CDR3 is given with its conserved first and last residue. The order of the fields is V gene, J gene, clone size, D gene, CDR3 protein, CDR3 DNA. D genes are given only for firm matches. Clone size, where shown, is once, few, many, or a class for clones that have expanded.

TRBV7-2	TRBJ2-3	NA	NA	CASSPGLGTDTQYF	TGTGCCAGCAGCCCCGGCCTCGGCACAGATACGCAGTATTTT
TRBV9	TRBJ2-1	NA	TRBD1	CASSDRDRAHEQFF	TGTGCCAGCAGCGACCGGGACAGGGCCCATGAGCAGTTCTTC
TRBV28	TRBJ2-6	NA	NA	CAIKASGANVLTF	TGTGCCATTAAAGCCTCTGGGGCCAACGTCCTGACTTTC
TRBV27	TRBJ2-1	few	TRBD2	CASTPGLGGSGAEQFF	TGTGCCAGCACCCCGGGGTTGGGGGGGTCTGGGGCTGAGCAGTTCTTC
TRBV29-1	TRBJ2-3	NA	TRBD1	CSSGQETDTQYF	TGCAGCTCGGGACAGGAAACAGATACGCAGTATTTT
TRBV15	TRBJ1-4	few	NA	CATSRPNEKLFF	TGTGCCACCAGCAGACCCAATGAAAAACTGTTTTTT
TRBV19	TRBJ1-1	NA	TRBD1	CASSIGQGMNTEAFF	TGTGCCAGTAGTATTGGACAGGGGATGAACACTGAAGCTTTCTTT
TRBV19	TRBJ2-1	NA	TRBD2	CASRNLGRASGGYYNEQFF	TGTGCCAGTAGGAATTTAGGAAGGGCTAGCGGGGGGTACTACAATGAGCAGTTCTTC
TRBV5-1	TRBJ1-4	NA	NA	CASSLEPSNEKLFF	TGCGCCAGCAGCTTAGAACCCTCTAATGAAAAACTGTTTTTT
TRBV27	TRBJ1-5	NA	NA	CASSLGRGQPQHF	TGTGCCAGCAGTTTAGGCAGGGGACAGCCCCAGCATTTT
TRBV10-3	TRBJ2-5	NA	TRBD2	CAISYTGTSGGSQYF	TGTGCCATCAGTTATACCGGGACTAGCGGGGGTTCCCAGTACTTC
TRBV6-5	TRBJ2-5	NA	NA	CASSYSGGQETQYF	TGTGCCAGCAGTTACTCGGGGGGCCAAGAGACCCAGTACTTC
TRBV18	TRBJ2-1	NA	TRBD1	CASSLGQSSYNEQFF	TGTGCCAGCTCCCTGGGACAGTCAAGCTACAATGAGCAGTTCTTC
TRBV5-6	TRBJ2-7	NA	TRBD1	CACSSQGLGEQYF	TGTGCTTGCTCGTCACAGGGGCTGGGCGAGCAGTACTTC
TRBV2	TRBJ2-1	NA	TRBD2	CASNKEAASGGYEQFF	TGTGCCAGCAACAAAGAGGCGGCTAGCGGGGGTTATGAGCAGTTCTTC
TRBV30	TRBJ1-6	NA	NA	CAWSVVGVGPLHF	TGTGCCTGGAGTGTGGTGGGGGTTGGTCCCCTCCACTTT
TRBV28	TRBJ2-7	NA	NA	CASSDGGRTLYEQYF	TGTGCCAGCAGTGACGGGGGACGGACCCTTTACGAGCAGTACTTC
TRBV2	TRBJ1-5	NA	TRBD1	CASGDRRNQPQHF	TGTGCCAGCGGGGACAGACGCAATCAGCCCCAGCATTTT
TRBV30	TRBJ1-1	NA	NA	CAWSPQGGTEAFF	TGTGCCTGGAGCCCCCAGGGCGGGACTGAAGCTTTCTTT
TRBV15	TRBJ2-3	NA	TRBD2	CATSRGGTSGGPGADTQYF	TGTGCCACCAGCAGAGGGGGCACTAGCGGGGGCCCCGGGGCGGATACGCAGTATTTT
TRBV7-8	TRBJ2-1	NA	TRBD2	CASSLGRGGISYNEQFF	TGTGCCAGCAGCTTAGGGCGGGGGGGAATCTCCTACAATGAGCAGTTCTTC
TRBV10-3	TRBJ1-2	few	NA	CAISEFETEGGYTF	TGTGCCATCAGTGAGTTTGAAACGGAAGGGGGCTACACCTTC
TRBV6-1	TRBJ2-3	NA	NA	CASSGRGAGDTQYF	TGTGCCAGCAGTGGCCGGGGTGCTGGGGATACGCAGTATTTT
TRBV30	TRBJ1-1	few	NA	CAWSVGGDTEAFF	TGTGCCTGGAGTGTAGGGGGGGACACTGAAGCTTTCTTT
TRBV27	TRBJ1-6	NA	TRBD1	CASTATGSMNSPLHF	TGTGCCAGCACGGCGACAGGGTCGATGAATTCACCCCTCCACTTT
TRBV28	TRBJ1-2	NA	NA	CASSYNEANYGYTF	TGTGCCAGCAGTTACAATGAGGCTAACTATGGCTACACCTTC
TRBV5-1	TRBJ2-1	NA	TRBD2	CASSLGGGEQFF	TGCGCCAGCAGCTTGGGGGGGGGTGAGCAGTTCTTC
TRBV18	TRBJ1-4	NA	TRBD1	CASSSGTGGHEKLFF	TGTGCCAGCTCGTCCGGTACAGGGGGGCATGAAAAACTGTTTTTT
TRBV7-2	TRBJ2-7	NA	NA	CASSLDWSSYEQYF	TGTGCCAGCAGCTTAGACTGGAGCTCCTACGAGCAGTACTTC
TRBV19	TRBJ2-3	few	TRBD1	CASSARQGVTDTQYF	TGTGCCAGTAGTGCAAGACAGGGGGTCACAGATACGCAGTATTTT
TRBV7-9	TRBJ1-1	few	NA	CASSSTVAEAFF	TGTGCCAGCAGCTCAACGGTTGCTGAAGCTTTCTTT
TRBV18	TRBJ2-2	NA	NA	CASSPPGPNTGELFF	TGTGCCAGCTCACCACCAGGCCCGAACACCGGGGAGCTGTTTTTT
TRBV6-5	TRBJ2-7	NA	NA	CAIGAYEQYF	TGTGCGATCGGGGCCTACGAGCAGTACTTC
TRBV27	TRBJ1-6	NA	NA	CASSLSVGERTLHF	TGTGCCAGCAGTTTATCAGTGGGGGAAAGGACCCTCCACTTT
TRBV7-2	TRBJ2-1	NA	TRBD2	CASSFRSGGVEQFF	TGTGCCAGCAGCTTTAGGAGTGGGGGGGTTGAGCAGTTCTTC
TRBV6-1	TRBJ2-1	NA	TRBD1	CASIPGTGHNEQFF	TGTGCCAGCATCCCAGGGACAGGACACAATGAGCAGTTCTTC
TRBV18	TRBJ2-1	few	NA	CASSTSSYNEQFF	TGTGCCAGCTCGACAAGCTCCTACAATGAGCAGTTCTTC
TRBV18	TRBJ2-5	NA	NA	CASSPLRDLETQYF	TGTGCCAGCTCACCACTCCGGGACTTAGAGACCCAGTACTTC
TRBV28	TRBJ1-4	NA	NA	CASTVGEKLFF	TGTGCCAGCACGGTGGGGGAAAAACTGTTTTTT
TRBV6-1	TRBJ1-6	NA	NA	CASSEAFILSLDSPLHF	TGTGCCAGCAGTGAAGCCTTCATTCTTTCTTTGGATTCACCCCTCCACTTT
TRBV19	TRBJ1-2	NA	NA	CASSIGITELNWSGYTF	TGTGCCAGTAGTATAGGGATAACCGAGCTGAATTGGAGTGGCTACACCTTC
TRBV25-1	TRBJ1-4	NA	NA	CASRRQPNEKLFF	TGTGCCAGCAGACGACAGCCAAATGAAAAACTGTTTTTT
TRBV7-9	TRBJ2-3	NA	NA	CASSTSTDTQYF	TGTGCCAGCAGCACCAGCACAGATACGCAGTATTTT
TRBV19	TRBJ2-1	NA	NA	CASSSYNEQFF	TGTGCCAGTAGTTCTTACAATGAGCAGTTCTTC
TRBV18	TRBJ2-5	NA	NA	CASSLGTTQETQYF	TGTGCCAGCTCCCTTGGGACAACCCAAGAGACCCAGTACTTC
TRBV19	TRBJ2-3	NA	TRBD2	CASSPPRTSGGSDTQYF	TGTGCCAGTAGTCCGCCTAGGACTAGCGGGGGTTCAGATACGCAGTATTTT
TRBV11-2	TRBJ2-5	once	TRBD2	CASRVAGGVETQYF	TGTGCCAGCAGAGTAGCGGGGGGTGTGGAGACCCAGTACTTC
TRBV19	TRBJ2-3	NA	NA	CASSGSGAATDTQYF	TGTGCCAGTAGTGGGTCCGGCGCAGCGACAGATACGCAGTATTTT
TRBV5-1	TRBJ2-3	NA	NA	CASSLAGPTDTQYF	TGCGCCAGCAGCTTGGCAGGCCCGACAGATACGCAGTATTTT
TRBV30	TRBJ2-7	once	TRBD2	CAWSAGTGGFGQYF	TGTGCCTGGAGTGCCGGGACGGGGGGGTTTGGGCAGTACTTC
TRBV28	TRBJ2-7	few	TRBD2	CASSALSGGDEQYF	TGTGCCAGCAGTGCCCTTAGCGGGGGGGACGAGCAGTACTTC
TRBV5-1	TRBJ1-4	NA	NA	CASSFDNEKLFF	TGCGCCAGCAGTTTCGACAATGAAAAACTGTTTTTT
TRBV6-5	TRBJ2-3	NA	NA	CASNADTQYF	TGTGCCAGCAATGCAGATACGCAGTATTTT